The next 27 T cell receptor beta chains were all read from a single sample in a study of identical twins. TCRdb processed the 5' RACE reads anew with MiXCR; each CDR3 protein has one entry. The repertoire holds 600,000 to 800,000 distinct CDR3 sequences, with 20% to 25% as singletons. The same data also contributed to another study, on T cells expressing NK-cell markers.

The source material was PBMCs. The source is a woman under 30 in good health.

The chain couples TRBV10-3 to TRBJ2-7, with D tentatively TRBD2 (5 bases). Trimming took off 6 bases at V and 3 bases at J, with 9 bases between the two ends. Looked up from germline, CDR1 is ENHRY and CDR2 is SYGVKD. The CDR3 runs 12 residues. CDR3 sequence reads: CAIRGDYYEQYF. The CDR3 DNA is TGTGCCATCAGGGGTGACTACTACGAGCAGTACTTC.

This clonotype occurred a few times. The chain couples TRBV15 to TRBJ2-1, with D possibly matching TRBD1 (5 bases). Germline-derived CDR1 and CDR2 are LNHNV and YYDKDF (reference sequence). The CDR3 extends over 15 amino acids. Trimming removed 3 bases from V and 0 bases from J, with 9 bases in between. The chain's CDR3 is CATSSGQSSYNEQFF. As DNA, the CDR3 is TGTGCCACCAGCAGTGGACAAAGCTCCTACAATGAGCAGTTCTTC.

This clonotype was seen ten or more times. The chain recombines TRBV7-2 with TRBJ1-4; 9 bases are shared with TRBD1. Looked up from germline, CDR1 is SGHTA and CDR2 is FQGNSA. The junction had 3 bases not matched to a gene; V was cut back by 5 bases and J by 5 bases. The CDR3 is made up of 14 amino acids. The CDR3 DNA reads as TGTGCCAGCAGCCGGACAGGGGCCAATGAAAAACTGTTTTTT. Amino acids: CASSRTGANEKLFF.

This clonotype was counted between two and nine times. This chain joins TRBV9 and TRBJ1-1, with D unresolved. V lost 4 bases, J lost 9 bases, and 13 bases lay in between. The CDR3 is 12 amino acids. Per germline, CDR1 SGDLS and CDR2 YYNGEE. The CDR3, as DNA: TGTGCCAGCAGCACCACGGGAGCTAAAGCTTTCTTT. This sequence encodes CASSTTGAKAFF.

This clonotype was counted at least ten times. This chain links TRBV28 with TRBJ1-1, with no clear D. CDR1 and CDR2 (germline): MDHEN, SYDVKM. The CDR3 spans 12 residues. Trimming removed 8 bases at V and 1 base at J, with 8 bases between. CDR3: CASRPGNTEAFF. Written as DNA, the CDR3 is TGTGCCAGCCGTCCCGGGAACACTGAAGCTTTCTTT.

The genes are TRBV3-1 and TRBJ2-7; D is unresolved. CDR1 and CDR2 (germline): LGHDT, YNNKEL (reference sequence). The CDR3 runs 16 residues. V lost 0 bases to trimming and J lost 6 bases, with 18 bases between them. Written as DNA, the CDR3 is TGTGCCAGCAGCCAAGAAATTTGGGGTGCAGGCGGCGAGCAGTACTTC. Protein sequence: CASSQEIWGAGGEQYF.

V gene TRBV12-3 or TRBV12-4 combines with J gene TRBJ2-7; 9 positions match TRBD2. After removal of 1 base from V and 6 bases from J, the junction contained 1 base not matched to a gene. The CDR3 has 13 amino acids. In nucleotides, the CDR3 is TGTGCCAGCAGTTTAGGTAGCGGGAGCGAGCAGTACTTC. Translating gives CASSLGSGSEQYF.

This clonotype was detected only a few times. V gene TRBV9 combines with J gene TRBJ1-1, with D uncertain. V lost 3 bases and J lost 1, with 10 bases in between. CDR1 and CDR2 (germline): SGDLS, YYNGEE. CDR3 length: 14 amino acids. CDR3 in amino acids: CASSAYRQNTEAFF. The CDR3 DNA reads TGTGCCAGCAGCGCATATCGCCAGAACACTGAAGCTTTCTTT.

The chain carries TRBV7-9 and TRBJ2-7, with D possibly being TRBD1 or TRBD2 (5 bases each). This CDR3 is 15 amino acids long. Germline loops: CDR1 SEHNR, CDR2 FQNEAQ (reference sequence). Trimming removed 4 bases from V and 0 bases from J, with 13 bases in between. The CDR3 spells CASSWDGLSSYEQYF. The CDR3 nucleotides are TGTGCCAGCAGCTGGGACGGCCTCAGCTCCTACGAGCAGTACTTC. Variable domain in full (rest from reference TRBV7-9 and TRBJ2-7): DTGVSQNPRHKITKRGQNVTFRCDPISEHNRLYWYRQTLGQGPEFLTYFQNEAQLEKSRLLSDRFSAERPKGSFSTLEIQRTEQGDSAMYLCASSWDGLSSYEQYFGPGTRLTVT.

The genes are TRBV9 and TRBJ2-7; 11 positions match TRBD2. The CDR3 contains 15 residues. The V segment lost 4 bases and the J segment 8 bases; nucleotides outside the gene matches: 11. CDR1 SGDLS and CDR2 YYNGEE come from the germline V gene. CDR3 in DNA: TGTGCCAGCAGCCAAAACCCGGGACTAGCGGAGAAGCAGTACTTC. Amino acids: CASSQNPGLAEKQYF.

This clonotype was observed at least ten times. The gene calls are TRBV5-6 and TRBJ2-2; a possible D gene is TRBD1 (6 bases). CDR1 is SGHDT and CDR2 is YYEEEE in the germline V gene. This CDR3 is 17 amino acids long. Trimming stripped 4 bases from V and 5 bases from J, with 21 bases between. CDR3 residues: CASSPLGGRGSTGELFF. In nucleotides, the CDR3 is TGTGCCAGCAGCCCCCTTGGGGGCAGGGGATCGACCGGGGAGCTGTTTTTT.

The J gene is TRBJ2-7, the V gene TRBV3-1; TRBD2 aligns across 8 bases. CDR3 size: 14 residues. The V gene's germline CDR1 is LGHDT and CDR2 YNNKEL (reference sequence). V lost 5 bases to trimming and J lost 3 bases; unmatched junction nucleotides: 6. CDR3 sequence (DNA): TGTGCCAGCAGCAACTTAGCGGGGAACTACGAGCAGTACTTC. This translates into CASSNLAGNYEQYF.

The V and J genes are TRBV5-6 and TRBJ2-7, with D maybe TRBD2 (6 bases). Germline V gene sequence: CDR1 SGHDT, CDR2 YYEEEE. This CDR3 comprises 16 residues. V was trimmed by 4 bases and J by 4 bases, leaving 21 bases between them. CDR3 region: CASSTYIGDSPYEQYF. The CDR3, as DNA: TGTGCCAGCAGCACCTACATAGGGGACTCCCCGTACGAGCAGTACTTC. Full variable domain (rest looked up from reference TRBV5-6 and TRBJ2-7): DAGVTQSPTHLIKTRGQQVTLRCSPKSGHDTVSWYQQALGQGPQFIFQYYEEEERQRGNFPDRFSGHQFPNYSSELNVNALLLGDSALYLCASSTYIGDSPYEQYFGPGTRLTVT.

V gene TRBV4-3 combines with J gene TRBJ1-4, with unresolved D. CDR3 length: 14 amino acids. The V gene lost 0 bases and the J gene lost 5 bases, with 7 bases spanning the gap. Germline CDR1 and CDR2: LGHNA and YSLEER. This chain's CDR3 is CASSQDHANEKLFF. The CDR3, as DNA: TGCGCCAGCAGCCAAGATCACGCCAATGAAAAACTGTTTTTT.

The V gene is TRBV2, the J gene TRBJ2-7, with D maybe TRBD2 (5 bases). With 7 bases removed from V and 5 bases from J, the gap between germline ends came to 12 bases. CDR3 length equals 12 residues. Germline CDR1 is SNHLY and CDR2 is FYNNEI. Written as DNA, the CDR3 is TGTGCCAGCAAGAGGGTTGGCGACGAGCAGTACTTC. Amino acid sequence: CASKRVGDEQYF.

To note about this clonotype: Relative to the germline gene, one junction end is altered; a read error may explain this. The V gene is TRBV12-3 or TRBV12-4, the J gene TRBJ2-1, with TRBD2 matching over 12 bases. The CDR3 has 16 residues. This chain's CDR3 is CSSSRPTSGSLWEQFF. CDR3 sequence (DNA): TGTTCCAGCAGCCGCCCGACTAGCGGGAGTCTTTGGGAGCAGTTCTTC.

This clonotype appeared a few times. The chain joins TRBV12-3 or TRBV12-4 to TRBJ2-5, with a weak D call TRBD2 (6 bases). This CDR3 spans 13 amino acids. Trimming removed 6 bases at V and 7 bases at J, with 15 bases between. The chain's CDR3 is CASSSVGGVTQYF. The DNA of the CDR3 is TGTGCCAGCAGCTCTGTGGGAGGAGTGACCCAGTACTTC.

The chain carries TRBV3-1 and TRBJ2-5; D is tentatively TRBD1 or TRBD2 (5 bases each). The germline gives CDR1 LGHDT, CDR2 YNNKEL (reference sequence). V was pared by 4 bases and J by 1 base, with 13 bases between. The CDR3 is 15 amino acids. This chain's CDR3 is CASSRLGDSQETQYF. The DNA for the CDR3 is TGTGCCAGCAGCCGACTGGGAGACAGCCAAGAGACCCAGTACTTC.

This clonotype was found a few times. The genes are TRBV12-3 or TRBV12-4 and TRBJ1-2, with 9 bases matching TRBD1. The junction had 6 bases not matched to a gene; V was cut back by 5 bases and J by 8 bases. The CDR3 runs to 13 residues. CDR3 DNA: TGTGCCAGCAGTGTACAGGGGGCGCGCGGCTACACCTTC. Protein sequence: CASSVQGARGYTF.

This clonotype showed up just a few times. J is TRBJ2-1 and V is TRBV9; 10 bases match TRBD2. The CDR3 covers 18 residues. J was trimmed by 2 bases and V by 0 bases; bases with no gene match: 8. Per germline, CDR1 SGDLS and CDR2 YYNGEE. The CDR3 coding sequence is TGTGCCAGCAGCGTAGGACTAGCGGGCCAGGCCCCCTACAATGAGCAGTTCTTC. This encodes CASSVGLAGQAPYNEQFF.

This clonotype was detected only a few times. This chain uses TRBV29-1 with TRBJ2-7; no definite D call. The V and J ends lost 8 bases and 5 bases respectively, with 13 bases between them. This CDR3 has 11 residues. From germline, CDR1 is SQVTM and CDR2 ANQGSEA. CDR3 coding DNA: TGCAGCACCGGCCTGGGGAACGAGCAGTACTTC. Its protein is CSTGLGNEQYF.

In its sample, this clonotype was seen many times. The chain recombines TRBV29-1 with TRBJ2-2, with 10 bases aligning to TRBD2. This CDR3 spans 13 amino acids. Germline V gives CDR1 SQVTM, CDR2 ANQGSEA. The ends lost 5 bases at V and 6 bases at J; junction bases unmatched: 3. The CDR3 loop is CSVSAGGAGELFF. The CDR3 DNA sequence: TGCAGCGTTTCAGCGGGAGGGGCCGGGGAGCTGTTTTTT.

This clonotype appeared many times. The chain couples TRBV12-3 or TRBV12-4 to TRBJ1-1; perhaps TRBD1 as D (6 bases). V was pared by 2 bases and J by 4 bases, with 11 bases between. The CDR3 has 14 amino acids. The CDR3 reads CASSLSGVATEAFF. The CDR3 DNA sequence: TGTGCCAGCAGTTTATCAGGGGTTGCCACTGAAGCTTTCTTT.

The J gene is TRBJ2-1, the V gene TRBV7-3, with D unclear. Between the trimmed V and J ends, which lost 0 bases and 0 bases, there was a span of 9 bases. Germline values: CDR1 SGHTA, CDR2 FQGTGA. This CDR3 contains 16 residues. The CDR3: CASSLTAMSSYNEQFF. The CDR3 nucleotides read TGTGCCAGCAGCTTAACGGCGATGAGCTCCTACAATGAGCAGTTCTTC.

V and J are TRBV29-1 and TRBJ1-2; D is undetermined. The CDR3 spans 10 residues. With 7 bases removed from V and 3 bases from J, the gap between germline ends came to 6 bases. Per germline, CDR1 SQVTM and CDR2 ANQGSEA. CDR3 amino acids: CSARHYGYTF. In DNA form, the CDR3 reads TGCAGCGCCCGACACTATGGCTACACCTTC.

This clonotype was seen many times. This chain connects TRBV2 to TRBJ1-2; D remains ambiguous. Per the germline V gene, CDR1 is SNHLY and CDR2 is FYNNEI. The V end lost 6 bases, the J end lost 5 bases, and 4 bases lay between the germline ends. CDR3 size: 10 residues. DNA for the CDR3: TGTGCCAGCAGGGGTTATGGCTACACCTTC. Amino acid sequence: CASRGYGYTF.

This sequence joins TRBV29-1 and TRBJ1-1, with a tentative D call TRBD1 (5 bases). V lost 5 bases, J lost 10 bases, and 14 bases lay in between. This CDR3 has 11 residues. The germline CDR1 and CDR2 sequences are SQVTM and ANQGSEA. The CDR3 sequence is CSVRQLKAAFF. The CDR3 DNA sequence: TGCAGCGTTAGACAGCTCAAGGCAGCTTTCTTT.